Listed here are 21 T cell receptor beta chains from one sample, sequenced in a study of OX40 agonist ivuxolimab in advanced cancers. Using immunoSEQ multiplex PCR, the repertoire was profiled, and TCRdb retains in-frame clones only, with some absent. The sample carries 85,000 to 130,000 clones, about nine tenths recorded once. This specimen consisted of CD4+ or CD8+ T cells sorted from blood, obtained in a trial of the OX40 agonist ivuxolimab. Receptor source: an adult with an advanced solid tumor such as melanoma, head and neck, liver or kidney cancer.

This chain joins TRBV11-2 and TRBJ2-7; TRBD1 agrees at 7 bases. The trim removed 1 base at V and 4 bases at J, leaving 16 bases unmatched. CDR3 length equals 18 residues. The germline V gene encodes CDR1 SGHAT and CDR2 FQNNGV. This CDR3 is CASSLAASGGSFRYEQYF. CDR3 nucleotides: TGTGCCAGCAGCTTAGCAGCCTCAGGGGGTTCGTTTAGGTACGAGCAGTACTTC.

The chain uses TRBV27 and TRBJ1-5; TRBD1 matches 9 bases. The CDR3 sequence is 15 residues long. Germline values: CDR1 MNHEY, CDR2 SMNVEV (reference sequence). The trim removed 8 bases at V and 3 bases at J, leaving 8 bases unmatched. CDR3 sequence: CASARTGADNQPQHF. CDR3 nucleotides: TGTGCCAGCGCCCGGACAGGGGCAGACAATCAGCCCCAGCATTTT.

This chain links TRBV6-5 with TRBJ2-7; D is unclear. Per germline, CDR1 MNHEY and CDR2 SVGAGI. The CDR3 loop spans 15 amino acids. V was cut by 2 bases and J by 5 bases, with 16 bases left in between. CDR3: CASSYPPHVYHEQYF. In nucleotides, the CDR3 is TGTGCCAGCAGTTACCCGCCTCACGTCTACCACGAGCAGTACTTC.

The DNA of the CDR3 is TGTGCCAGCAGCCATAGCGAGGCCAAAAACATTCAGTACTTC. The encoded protein is CASSHSEAKNIQYF. This rearrangement joins TRBV11-2 to TRBJ2-4, with D possibly TRBD2 on 5 matching bases. The CDR3 sequence is 14 residues long. Germline CDR1 and CDR2: SGHAT and FQNNGV. V lost 5 bases and J 1 base, leaving 9 bases between the germline ends.

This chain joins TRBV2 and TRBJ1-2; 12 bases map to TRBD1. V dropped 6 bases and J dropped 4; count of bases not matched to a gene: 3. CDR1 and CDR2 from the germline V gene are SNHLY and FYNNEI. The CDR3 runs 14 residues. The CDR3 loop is CASRGQGAFYGYTF. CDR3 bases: TGTGCCAGCAGGGGACAGGGGGCGTTCTATGGCTACACCTTC.

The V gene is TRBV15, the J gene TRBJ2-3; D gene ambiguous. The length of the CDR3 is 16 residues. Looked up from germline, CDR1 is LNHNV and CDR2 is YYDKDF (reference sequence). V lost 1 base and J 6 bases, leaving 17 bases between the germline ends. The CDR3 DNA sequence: TGTGCCACCAGCAGAGCGACGCGAGCCGGTAGGGATACGCAGTATTTT. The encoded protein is CATSRATRAGRDTQYF.

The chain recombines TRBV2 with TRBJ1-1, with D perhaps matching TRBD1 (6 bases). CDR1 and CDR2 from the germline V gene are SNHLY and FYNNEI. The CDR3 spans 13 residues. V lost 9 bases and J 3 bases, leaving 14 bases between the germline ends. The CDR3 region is CASRGNGDTEAFF. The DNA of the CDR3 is TGTGCCAGTAGGGGGAATGGGGACACTGAAGCTTTCTTT.

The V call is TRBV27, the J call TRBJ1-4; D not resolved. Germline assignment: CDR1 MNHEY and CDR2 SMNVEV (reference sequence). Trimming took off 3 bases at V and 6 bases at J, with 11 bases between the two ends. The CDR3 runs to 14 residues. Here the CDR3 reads CASSFWGGDEKLFF. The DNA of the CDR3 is TGTGCCAGCAGTTTTTGGGGAGGAGATGAAAAACTGTTTTTT.

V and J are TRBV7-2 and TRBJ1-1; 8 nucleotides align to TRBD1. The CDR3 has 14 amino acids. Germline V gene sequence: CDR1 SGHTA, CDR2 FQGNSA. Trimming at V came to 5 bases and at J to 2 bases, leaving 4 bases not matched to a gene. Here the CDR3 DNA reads TGTGCCAGCAGCCCCCAGGGGGCTAACACTGAAGCTTTCTTT. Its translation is CASSPQGANTEAFF.

The CDR3 DNA follows: TGTGCCAGCAGCTTAGGGGAGGGACTAGCGGGGGGCAGGGAGACCCAGTACTTC. Protein product: CASSLGEGLAGGRETQYF. This chain uses TRBV7-2 with TRBJ2-5; 15 bases are shared with TRBD2. The junction had 8 bases not matched to a gene; V was cut back by 1 base and J by 5 bases. This CDR3 has 18 residues. The germline gives CDR1 SGHTA, CDR2 FQGNSA.

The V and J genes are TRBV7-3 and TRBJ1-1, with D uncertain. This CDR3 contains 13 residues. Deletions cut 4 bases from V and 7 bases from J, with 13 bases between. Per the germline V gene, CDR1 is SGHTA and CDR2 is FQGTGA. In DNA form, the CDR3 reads TGTGCCAGCAGCTACCTCCAGGCACATGAAGCTTTCTTT. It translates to CASSYLQAHEAFF. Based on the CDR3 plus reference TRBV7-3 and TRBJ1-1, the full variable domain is GAGVSQTPSNKVTEKGKYVELRCDPISGHTALYWYRQSLGQGPEFLIYFQGTGAADDSGLPNDRFFAVRPEGSVSTLKIQRTERGDSAVYLCASSYLQAHEAFFGQGTRLTVV.

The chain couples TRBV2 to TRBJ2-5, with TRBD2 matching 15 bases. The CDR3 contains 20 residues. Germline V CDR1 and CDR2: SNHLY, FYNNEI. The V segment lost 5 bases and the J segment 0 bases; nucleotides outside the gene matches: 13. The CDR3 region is CASSWPQLGTSGGHQETQYF. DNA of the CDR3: TGTGCCAGCAGTTGGCCTCAACTCGGGACTAGCGGGGGGCACCAAGAGACCCAGTACTTC. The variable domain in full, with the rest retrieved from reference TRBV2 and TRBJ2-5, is EPEVTQTPSHQVTQMGQEVILRCVPISNHLYFYWYRQILGQKVEFLVSFYNNEISEKSEIFDDQFSVERPDGSNFTLKIRSTKLEDSAMYFCASSWPQLGTSGGHQETQYFGPGTRLLVL.

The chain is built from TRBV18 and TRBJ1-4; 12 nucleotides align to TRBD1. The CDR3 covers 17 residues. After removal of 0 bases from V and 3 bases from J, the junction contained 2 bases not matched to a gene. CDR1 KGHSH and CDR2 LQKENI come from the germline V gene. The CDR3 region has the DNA TGTGCCAGCTCACCACCGGGACAGGGGGCATCTAATGAAAAACTGTTTTTT. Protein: CASSPPGQGASNEKLFF.

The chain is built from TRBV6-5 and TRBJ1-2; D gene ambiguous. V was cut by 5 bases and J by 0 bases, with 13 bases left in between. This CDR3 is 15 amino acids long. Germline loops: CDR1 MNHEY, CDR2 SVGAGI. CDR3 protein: CASSPSYDANYGYTF. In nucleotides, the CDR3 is TGTGCCAGCAGTCCTAGCTACGATGCTAACTATGGCTACACCTTC.

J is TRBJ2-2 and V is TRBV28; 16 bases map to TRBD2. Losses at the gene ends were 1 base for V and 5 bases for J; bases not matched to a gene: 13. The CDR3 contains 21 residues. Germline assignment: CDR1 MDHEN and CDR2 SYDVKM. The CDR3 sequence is CASSLYTPGLAGGSSTGELFF. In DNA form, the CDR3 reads TGTGCCAGCAGTTTATATACACCGGGACTAGCGGGGGGGAGCTCTACCGGGGAGCTGTTTTTT.

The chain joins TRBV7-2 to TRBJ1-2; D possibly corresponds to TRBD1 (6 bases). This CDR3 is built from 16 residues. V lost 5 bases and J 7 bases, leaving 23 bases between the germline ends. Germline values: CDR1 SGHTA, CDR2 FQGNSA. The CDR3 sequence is CASSTTRGGRNGGYTF. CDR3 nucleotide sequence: TGTGCCAGCAGCACCACCCGCGGGGGGCGTAATGGTGGCTACACCTTC.

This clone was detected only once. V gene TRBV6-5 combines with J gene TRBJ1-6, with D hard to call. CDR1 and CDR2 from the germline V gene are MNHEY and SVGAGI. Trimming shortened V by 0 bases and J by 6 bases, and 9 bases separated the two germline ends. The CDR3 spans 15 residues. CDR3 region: CASSYSIQPNSPLHF. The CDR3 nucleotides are TGTGCCAGCAGTTACTCGATACAGCCTAATTCACCCCTCCACTTT.

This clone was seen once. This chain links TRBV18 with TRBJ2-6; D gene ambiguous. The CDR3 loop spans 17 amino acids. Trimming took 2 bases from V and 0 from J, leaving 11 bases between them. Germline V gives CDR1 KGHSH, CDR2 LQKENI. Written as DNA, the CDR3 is TGTGCCAGCTCACCAGCGGCAGGCCTCTCTGGGGCCAACGTCCTGACTTTC. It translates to CASSPAAGLSGANVLTF.

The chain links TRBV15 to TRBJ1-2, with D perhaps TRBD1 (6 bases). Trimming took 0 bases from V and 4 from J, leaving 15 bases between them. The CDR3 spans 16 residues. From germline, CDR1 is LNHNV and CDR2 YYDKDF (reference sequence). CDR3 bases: TGTGCCACCAGCAGAGATCGTTCGGGGGGCGCCTATGGCTACACCTTC. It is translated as CATSRDRSGGAYGYTF.

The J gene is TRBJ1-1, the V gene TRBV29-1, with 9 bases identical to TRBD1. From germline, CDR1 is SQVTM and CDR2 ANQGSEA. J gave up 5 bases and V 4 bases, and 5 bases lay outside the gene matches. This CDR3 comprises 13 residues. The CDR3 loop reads CSVGRQGGTEAFF. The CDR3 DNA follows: TGCAGCGTTGGGCGACAGGGGGGTACTGAAGCTTTCTTT.

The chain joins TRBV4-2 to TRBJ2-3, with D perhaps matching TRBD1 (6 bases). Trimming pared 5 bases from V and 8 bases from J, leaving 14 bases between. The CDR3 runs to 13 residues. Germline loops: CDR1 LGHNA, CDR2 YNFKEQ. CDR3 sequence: CASSGTNPLTQYF. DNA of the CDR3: TGTGCCAGCAGCGGGACAAACCCCCTTACGCAGTATTTT.